The 5 T cell receptor beta chains in this list originate from one sample, sequenced in a study of tumor and adjacent non-tumor tissue in lung cancer. The template was RNA from unsorted bulk tissue. A modified ARM-PCR protocol with three rounds of nested PCR amplified TCRbeta. MiXCR, run by TCRdb on the multiplex PCR reads, gives a single entry per CDR3 protein. The data hold 76,000 or so distinct CDR3 sequences, with around 65% observed a single time. Input material: lung tumor tissue. Source of these receptors: a woman aged 70-85 years with non-small cell lung cancer.

About this clonotype itself: The junction differs from germline at one of its ends, possibly a read error. The rearrangement uses TRBV6-5 and TRBJ1-2; the D gene is possibly TRBD1 (5 bases). Germline V gene lookup returns CDR1 MNHEY and CDR2 SVGAGI. The CDR3 runs 15 residues. The CDR3 region is CASSPLRGNNFGYTF. As DNA, the CDR3 is TGTGCCAGCAGTCCCCTCCGGGGCAACAACTTTGGCTACACCTTC.

The CDR3 region has the DNA TGCAGTGCTTACAGGGGGCTTGGCTATGGCTACACCTTC. Its translation is CSAYRGLGYGYTF. This chain uses TRBV20-1 with TRBJ1-2; TRBD1 matches 9 bases. The CDR3 is 13 residues long. CDR1 is DFQATT and CDR2 is SNEGSKA in the germline V gene (reference sequence). V was pared by 5 bases and J by 4 bases, with 5 bases of the junction left unmatched.

About this clonotype itself: A much bigger clone sits one base away, suggesting this may be a read error. The chain is built from TRBV28 and TRBJ1-5; possibly TRBD1 for D (5 bases). CDR3 length: 14 residues. From germline, CDR1 is MDHEN and CDR2 SYDVKM. CDR3 protein: CVSSINRSYQPQHF. CDR3 DNA: TGTGTCAGCAGTATAAACAGGTCCTATCAGCCCCAGCATTTT.

With respect to this clonotype: A junction end diverges from the germline sequence, so it may reflect a read error. The V and J genes are TRBV6-4 and TRBJ2-2; TRBD1 aligns across 7 bases. This CDR3 is 17 amino acids long. Germline V gives CDR1 MRHNA, CDR2 SNTAGT. This CDR3 reads CASSDSSGRGNTGDLFF. The CDR3 nucleotides read TGTGCCAGCAGTGACTCATCGGGCAGGGGGAACACCGGGGACCTGTTTTTT.

On this clonotype: Being one base from a much bigger clone, this may be a read error. The chain joins TRBV11-2 to TRBJ2-1; TRBD2 agrees at 8 bases. The CDR3 covers 18 residues. Germline V gene sequence: CDR1 SGHAT, CDR2 FQNNGV. J gave up 11 bases and V 3 bases, and 21 bases lay outside the gene matches. In DNA, the CDR3 is TGTGCCAGCAGCTTGGGGAGGTATGCAGCGGGGGCAGGGGATAAGCAGTTCTTC. As protein: CASSLGRYAAGAGDKQFF.